This entry describes one T cell receptor (beta chain). Its recognized antigen is unknown. This entry comes from a study of T cells expressing NK-cell markers (TCRdb year 2020). Looking at the study overall: Fewer than ten donors provided sorted CD3+CD56+NKG2C+, CD3+CD56+NKG2C- and CD3+CD56-NKG2C+ T-cell subsets, whose TCR beta-chain repertoires were profiled. Seven of the eight sequenced donors were HCMV-seropositive and one was HCMV-seronegative. The study sequenced eight donors, all healthy volunteers chosen at random: three men and five women. The libraries were sequenced on Illumina HiSeq 2000/2500, MiSeq or NextSeq, producing 2 x 150 bp reads.

Points the paper makes about the study in general: For several donors, the dominant CD3+CD56+NKG2C+ clonotypes were among the top 10 CD8+ clonotypes and accounted for roughly 1.0-7.5% of CD8+ T cells. It remained unclear whether the expanded NKG2C-expressing T cell clones were specific for HCMV antigens. Those dominant clonotypes were again the most abundant among CD3+CD56-NKG2C+ cells in several donors, at roughly 25-60.1%.

For sequencing, an Illumina HiSeq 2000 was employed. 5'RACE template switching, by which a universal primer site and unique molecular identifiers were added, was used to make TCR beta cDNA libraries. cDNA synthesis was primed from the TCR beta constant segment, followed by two successive PCR amplification steps. In the authors' own workflow: MIGEC was used to demultiplex reads and group reads by UMI, and MiTCR was used to assemble and quantify clonotypes. To remove erroneous sequences, TCR cDNA sequences were retained only when supported by two or more reads. The tcR package was used for downstream repertoire analysis, and clonotypes were matched between fractions using CDR3 nucleotide sequence together with V segment. VDJmatch was used to annotate antigen specificity against VDJdb, with one amino acid substitution in CDR3 permitted. TCRdb reprocessed the raw reads; every CDR3 protein sequence is a single record, and DNA is not supplied. TCRdb, not the authors, supplied the V and J calls. The table for this sample shows 350,000 to 400,000 distinct CDR3 sequences. The top ten clones comprise around 10% of the sample.

HCMV-specific IgG was detected in serum with a commercial ELISA kit to determine HCMV serostatus. Ficoll density gradient centrifugation was used to isolate peripheral blood mononuclear cells from blood. Sequenced material: blood T cells: a sorted CD56 or NKG2C T cell subset, CD4+ or CD8+ T cells, or bulk PBMC T cells (not recorded which). The receptor was derived from a woman aged 50 to 60 in good health. Donor details come from another sample of the same person, matched by shared clones.

CDR3 protein: CASRLLDGNNEKLFF. The sequence links TRBV5-5 to TRBJ1-4; the TRBD1 assignment by TCRdb is unverifiable without DNA. Including cysteine and phenylalanine, the CDR3 has 15 amino acids. The DNA sequence is not available. The germline V gene encodes CDR1 SGHKS and CDR2 YYEKEE (reference sequence). This CDR3, with the reference TRBV5-5 and TRBJ1-4 proteins standing in past its ends, gives the full variable domain DAGVTQSPTHLIKTRGQQVTLRCSPISGHKSVSWYQQVLGQGPQFIFQYYEKEERGRGNFPDRFSARQFPNYSSELNVNALLLGDSALYLCASRLLDGNNEKLFFGSGTQLSVL.